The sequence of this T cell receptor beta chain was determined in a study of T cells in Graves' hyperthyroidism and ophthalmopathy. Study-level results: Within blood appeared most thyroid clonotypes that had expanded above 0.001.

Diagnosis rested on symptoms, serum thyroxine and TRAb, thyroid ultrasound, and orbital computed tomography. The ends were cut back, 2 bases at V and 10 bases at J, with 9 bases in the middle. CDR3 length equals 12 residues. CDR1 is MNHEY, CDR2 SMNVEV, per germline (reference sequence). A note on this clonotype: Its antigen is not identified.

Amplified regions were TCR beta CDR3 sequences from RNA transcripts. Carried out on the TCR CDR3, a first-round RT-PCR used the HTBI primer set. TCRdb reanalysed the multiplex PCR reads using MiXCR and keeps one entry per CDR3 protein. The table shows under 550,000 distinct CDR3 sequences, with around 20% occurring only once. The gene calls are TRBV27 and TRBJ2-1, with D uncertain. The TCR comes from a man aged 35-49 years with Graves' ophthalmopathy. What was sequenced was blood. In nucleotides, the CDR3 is TGTGCCAGCAGTTTAAATAAAGCCGAGCAGTTCTTC. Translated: CASSLNKAEQFF.